This paragraph reports one TCR beta chain. Its antigen is unknown. This sample was taken from a study of T cells expressing NK-cell markers. About the research overall: Repertoire data for TCR beta were derived from sorted T cells (CD3+CD56+NKG2C+, CD3+CD56+NKG2C- and CD3+CD56-NKG2C+). Seven HCMV-seropositive donors and one seronegative donor made up the eight sequenced donors. Whole-study results and caveats: Of the CD8+ T cell pool in roughly six donors, roughly 1.0-7.5% was accounted for by dominant NKG2C+ clonotypes.

The CDR3 is 13 residues long. The germline CDR1 and CDR2 sequences are DFQATT and SNEGSKA (reference sequence). TCRdb re-called the 5' RACE reads and catalogs CDR3 proteins one per entry, DNA excluded. This table holds 500,000 or so distinct CDR3 sequences. This TCR was recovered from a man between 18 and 35 years old in good health. The sequenced material came from blood T cells: a sorted CD56 or NKG2C T cell subset, CD4+ or CD8+ T cells, or bulk PBMC T cells (not recorded which). The chain links TRBV20-1 to TRBJ2-5. The CDR3 reads CSARASLQETQYF.